The 17 T cell receptor beta chains presented below share a single source sample, sequenced in a study of memory CD4+ T cells and cytomegalovirus serostatus. Here immunoSEQ multiplex PCR was the method, and the copy in TCRdb shows in-frame clones only, minus some. The data hold 35,000 to 45,000 clones, with around 79% observed a single time. The sort gate was single viable CD3+CD4+CD8-CD45RO+ cells for memory CD4+ T cells. Sequenced sample: memory CD4+ T cells from blood. These receptors were obtained from an adult in good health and CMV-seronegative.

V usage is TRBV7-9 and J usage is TRBJ2-2, with 8 bases lining up with TRBD2. J lost 7 bases, V lost 7 bases, and 8 bases had no gene match. Germline values: CDR1 SEHNR, CDR2 FQNEAQ (reference sequence). CDR3 size: 14 residues. CDR3: CASTTGGAVGELFF. Here the CDR3 DNA reads TGTGCCAGCACCACCGGGGGGGCTGTCGGGGAGCTGTTTTTT.

The gene calls are TRBV7-3 and TRBJ1-2; a possible D gene is TRBD1 (5 bases). Trimming left V 5 bases short and J 8 bases short, with 18 bases between. The CDR3 is 14 residues long. The germline gives CDR1 SGHTA, CDR2 FQGTGA. The CDR3 reads CASSPMGGPDGYTF. CDR3 DNA sequence: TGTGCCAGCAGCCCCATGGGGGGACCGGACGGCTACACCTTC.

The chain combines TRBV6-1 with TRBJ1-5; D perhaps matches TRBD1 (5 bases). Trimming cost V 7 bases and J 4 bases, with 17 bases left between them. CDR3 length: 15 residues. CDR1 and CDR2 from the germline V gene are MNHNS and SASEGT. The CDR3 region has the DNA TGTGCCAGCAATATGGGGGGAGCGGGAAATCAGCCCCAGCATTTT. Its translation: CASNMGGAGNQPQHF.

This clone was detected once. The chain combines TRBV14 with TRBJ2-7, with 9 bases that match TRBD2. The junction had 15 bases not matched to a gene; V was cut back by 4 bases and J by 2 bases. Germline V gives CDR1 SGHDN, CDR2 FVKESK. The CDR3 spans 18 residues. In DNA form, the CDR3 reads TGTGCCAGCAGCCGATTAACAACTAGCGGGTTTAACACCTACGAGCAGTACTTC. Translation: CASSRLTTSGFNTYEQYF. Together with reference TRBV14 and TRBJ2-7, the CDR3 gives the full variable domain: EAGVTQFPSHSVIEKGQTVTLRCDPISGHDNLYWYRRVMGKEIKFLLHFVKESKQDESGMPNNRFLAERTGGTYSTLKVQPAELEDSGVYFCASSRLTTSGFNTYEQYFGPGTRLTVT.

This sequence joins TRBV11-2 and TRBJ1-1, with D maybe TRBD1 (5 bases). There are 15 residues in the CDR3. Germline CDR1 is SGHAT and CDR2 is FQNNGV. V lost 0 bases to trimming and J lost 3 bases, with 11 bases between them. The CDR3 protein is CASSLEVRQYTEAFF. CDR3 DNA sequence: TGTGCCAGCAGCTTAGAAGTCCGACAGTACACTGAAGCTTTCTTT.

A few counts support this clone. The chain combines TRBV4-1 with TRBJ1-1; the D gene is possibly TRBD1 (6 bases). V dropped 1 base and J dropped 1 base, with 31 bases sitting between them. Germline V lookup: CDR1 MGHRA, CDR2 YSYEKL. CDR3 length equals 22 residues. The DNA of the CDR3 is TGCGCCAGCAGCCAAGCTATTGGGGGGTCCCGGGACACGATGTTAAGGAACACTGAAGCTTTCTTT. Encoded protein: CASSQAIGGSRDTMLRNTEAFF.

This clone qualifies as medium-sized. The chain joins TRBV2 to TRBJ1-3; D is perhaps TRBD1 (5 bases). V lost 2 bases, J lost 1 base, and 15 bases lay in between. Germline V lookup: CDR1 SNHLY, CDR2 FYNNEI. The CDR3 contains 17 residues. The CDR3 reads CASSENAGHGSGNTIYF. For the CDR3, the DNA is TGTGCCAGCAGTGAAAACGCAGGGCATGGATCTGGAAACACCATATATTTT.

This sequence joins TRBV30 and TRBJ2-6; D ambiguous. V was shortened by 4 bases and J by 4 bases, with 8 bases between the two germline ends. The CDR3 loop spans 13 amino acids. The germline gives CDR1 GTSNPN, CDR2 SVGIG (reference sequence). Written as DNA, the CDR3 is TGTGCCTGGAAACTGTCGGGGGCCAACGTCCTGACTTTC. This codes for CAWKLSGANVLTF. The full variable domain, completed using reference TRBV30 and TRBJ2-6, is SQTIHQWPATLVQPVGSPLSLECTVEGTSNPNLYWYRQAAGRGLQLLFYSVGIGQISSEVPQNLSASRPQDRQFILSSKKLLLSDSGFYLCAWKLSGANVLTFGAGSRLTVL.

This clone was seen more than once but under ten times. J is TRBJ1-2 and V is TRBV5-6, with D perhaps matching TRBD1 (6 bases). Germline-derived CDR1 and CDR2 are SGHDT and YYEEEE. V gave up 6 bases and J gave up 6 bases, with 12 bases separating them. This CDR3 has 12 residues. In DNA, the CDR3 is TGTGCCAGCACCGCTCAGGGGAATGGCTACACCTTC. Translation: CASTAQGNGYTF.

The rearrangement joins TRBV6-1 to TRBJ2-4; D is possibly TRBD2 (5 bases). The length of the CDR3 is 14 residues. V shed 6 bases and J shed 1 base, with 10 bases lying between them. Germline-derived CDR1 and CDR2 are MNHNS and SASEGT. The CDR3 loop is CASRGGSAKNIQYF. DNA of the CDR3: TGTGCCAGCAGAGGAGGCTCGGCCAAAAACATTCAGTACTTC.

J is TRBJ2-5 and V is TRBV11-3, with TRBD2 matching 10 bases. Looked up from germline, CDR1 is SGHNT and CDR2 is YENEEA. Trimming removed 5 bases from V and 9 bases from J; junction bases left unmatched: 18. There are 17 residues in the CDR3. The CDR3 is CASSVTSGDGRGKAQYF. Here the CDR3 DNA reads TGTGCCAGCAGCGTAACTAGCGGGGACGGACGGGGGAAGGCCCAGTACTTC. Variable domain in full (rest from reference TRBV11-3 and TRBJ2-5): EAGVVQSPRYKIIEKKQPVAFWCNPISGHNTLYWYLQNLGQGPELLIRYENEEAVDDSQLPKDRFSAERLKGVDSTLKIQPAELGDSAVYLCASSVTSGDGRGKAQYFGPGTRLLVL.

The V gene is TRBV5-6, the J gene TRBJ1-1; perhaps TRBD1 as D (5 bases). The CDR3 has 15 residues. Germline V lookup: CDR1 SGHDT, CDR2 YYEEEE. The germline V and J ends were trimmed by 4 bases and 1 base, with 14 bases remaining between them. This CDR3 reads CASSQVGAPNTEAFF. For the CDR3, the DNA is TGTGCCAGCAGCCAAGTAGGGGCTCCGAACACTGAAGCTTTCTTT.

This clone is judged medium-sized. V and J are TRBV5-4 and TRBJ1-2; D is uncertain. This CDR3 is 15 amino acids long. The V gene's germline CDR1 is SGHNT and CDR2 YYREEE (reference sequence). The V gene lost 4 bases and the J gene lost 2 bases, with 15 bases spanning the gap. CDR3 sequence reads: CASSALTRSNYGYTF. CDR3 coding DNA: TGTGCCAGCAGCGCTTTAACCCGGTCGAACTATGGCTACACCTTC.

For the CDR3, the DNA is TGCGCCAGCAGCCAAGTGACAGGGGGTTTTGGCTACACCTTC. Protein product: CASSQVTGGFGYTF. The chain is built from TRBV4-1 and TRBJ1-2, with 9 bases that match TRBD1. Germline V CDR1 and CDR2: MGHRA, YSYEKL. The CDR3 has 14 residues. V was pared by 1 base and J by 7 bases, with 4 bases of the junction left unmatched.

The genes are TRBV10-3 and TRBJ2-5; D is ambiguous. V was shortened by 5 bases and J by 4 bases, with 11 bases between the two germline ends. The CDR3 loop spans 13 amino acids. CDR1 is ENHRY and CDR2 is SYGVKD in the germline V gene. The CDR3 bases are TGTGCCATCAGTCGCCTAGTGGCAGAGACCCAGTACTTC. Protein: CAISRLVAETQYF.

V gene TRBV11-1 combines with J gene TRBJ2-5, with a possible D match to TRBD2 (6 bases). Trimming left V 5 bases short and J 2 bases short, with 12 bases between. This CDR3 contains 14 residues. Germline V gene sequence: CDR1 SGHAT, CDR2 FQDESV (reference sequence). Here the CDR3 DNA reads TGTGCCAGCAGCCCCGTTCGGGGGCAAGAGACCCAGTACTTC. Its translation is CASSPVRGQETQYF. Drawing the rest from reference TRBV11-1 and TRBJ2-5, the complete variable domain is EAEVAQSPRYKITEKSQAVAFWCDPISGHATLYWYRQILGQGPELLVQFQDESVVDDSQLPKDRFSAERLKGVDSTLKIQPAELGDSAMYLCASSPVRGQETQYFGPGTRLLVL.

This chain uses TRBV2 with TRBJ2-1; no clear D. Trimming cost V 5 bases and J 4 bases, with 12 bases left between them. CDR3 length equals 14 residues. The germline CDR1 and CDR2 sequences are SNHLY and FYNNEI. For the CDR3, the DNA is TGTGCCAGCAGTAGATCCGGTCTATACAATGAGCAGTTCTTC. Translation gives CASSRSGLYNEQFF.